What follows are 20 T cell receptor beta chains derived from one specimen sequenced in a study of beta chain features in type 1 diabetes. Every isolated RNA sample was fully reverse transcribed, so sequencing captured expressed TCRB transcripts. Some clones are missing from TCRdb's copy, which holds only in-frame ones; the method was immunoSEQ multiplex PCR. The profile shows about 320,000 clones, 14% of them singletons. Sequenced input: central memory CD4+ T cells from blood. Source of these receptors: a young man in good health.

This clone was counted ten times or more. The CDR3 nucleotides read TGTGCCATCAGTGAGCTGGGGGGACTAGCGGCCTACAATGAGCAGTTCTTC. It yields the protein CAISELGGLAAYNEQFF. The chain employs TRBV10-3 and TRBJ2-1; 11 nucleotides align to TRBD2. The CDR3 is 17 amino acids. Germline lookup yields CDR1 ENHRY and CDR2 SYGVKD. The J segment lost 2 bases and the V segment lost 2 bases, leaving 5 bases of the junction unmatched.

This chain uses TRBV19 with TRBJ2-1; D perhaps matches TRBD2 (6 bases). The length of the CDR3 is 17 residues. The germline gives CDR1 LNHDA, CDR2 SQIVND (reference sequence). Trimming left V 4 bases short and J 3 bases short, with 19 bases between. The CDR3 DNA sequence: TGTGCCAGTAGTACCCGTACTAGCCCGATGGGCTACAATGAGCAGTTCTTC. Its protein is CASSTRTSPMGYNEQFF.

The J gene is TRBJ2-1, the V gene TRBV6-6; D is uncertain. CDR1 is MNHNY, CDR2 SVGAGI, per germline (reference sequence). CDR3 length: 13 amino acids. V lost 6 bases and J lost 3, with 9 bases in between. The CDR3 loop is CASSEGFYNEQFF. CDR3 nucleotides: TGTGCCAGCAGCGAAGGGTTCTACAATGAGCAGTTCTTC.

This clone appeared a few times. V and J are TRBV9 and TRBJ2-3; 8 nucleotides match TRBD2. The germline CDR1 and CDR2 sequences are SGDLS and YYNGEE. This CDR3 contains 17 residues. After removal of 3 bases from V and 0 bases from J, the junction contained 9 bases not matched to a gene. The CDR3 here is CASSAGLARGSTDTQYF. The CDR3 DNA reads as TGTGCCAGCAGCGCAGGACTAGCTCGAGGGAGCACAGATACGCAGTATTTT.

V usage is TRBV7-2 and J usage is TRBJ1-3; no clear D gene. Germline-derived CDR1 and CDR2 are SGHTA and FQGNSA. The V end lost 1 base, the J end lost 4 bases, and 2 bases lay between the germline ends. This CDR3 spans 12 amino acids. For the CDR3, the DNA is TGTGCCAGCAGCTTAGTGGGAAACACCATATATTTT. Residues: CASSLVGNTIYF.

CDR3 sequence reads: CASSLGGTGQTQYF. The CDR3 coding sequence is TGTGCCAGCAGCTTAGGCGGGACAGGACAGACCCAGTACTTC. This chain connects TRBV11-2 to TRBJ2-5, with 8 nucleotides matching TRBD1. CDR3 length: 14 amino acids. With 1 base clipped from V and 6 bases from J, the junction kept 4 bases outside the gene matches. CDR1 SGHAT and CDR2 FQNNGV come from the germline V gene. Supplemented by reference TRBV11-2 and TRBJ2-5, the full variable domain reads EAGVAQSPRYKIIEKRQSVAFWCNPISGHATLYWYQQILGQGPKLLIQFQNNGVVDDSQLPKDRFSAERLKGVDSTLKIQPAKLEDSAVYLCASSLGGTGQTQYFGPGTRLLVL.

This chain connects TRBV11-2 to TRBJ2-3; no definite D call. The V and J ends lost 2 bases and 2 bases respectively, with 11 bases between them. The CDR3 totals 15 residues. Germline V gene lookup returns CDR1 SGHAT and CDR2 FQNNGV. Written as DNA, the CDR3 is TGTGCCAGCAGCTTAAACAATGGAAACACAGATACGCAGTATTTT. Translation: CASSLNNGNTDTQYF.

Only a few counts were recorded for this clone. The V gene is TRBV6-1, the J gene TRBJ2-3; perhaps D is TRBD1 or TRBD2 (5 bases each). The V and J ends lost 10 bases and 5 bases respectively, with 16 bases between them. The germline V gene encodes CDR1 MNHNS and CDR2 SASEGT. The CDR3 has 13 residues. The CDR3 DNA reads as TGTGCCACGACCCCTCCGAGGGGAGATACGCAGTATTTT. Residues: CATTPPRGDTQYF.

At least ten counts were recorded for this clone. V is TRBV19 and J is TRBJ2-5; 13 bases map to TRBD2. The germline gives CDR1 LNHDA, CDR2 SQIVND (reference sequence). V lost 9 bases, J lost 4 bases, and 2 bases stayed unmatched. The CDR3 has 13 amino acids. CDR3 amino acids: CASRLAGGETQYF. The CDR3, as DNA: TGTGCCAGCCGACTAGCGGGAGGAGAGACCCAGTACTTC.

This chain links TRBV15 with TRBJ1-1; D is uncertain. The CDR3 is 15 residues long. Trimming took 0 bases from V and 2 from J, leaving 10 bases between them. Per the germline V gene, CDR1 is LNHNV and CDR2 is YYDKDF (reference sequence). DNA for the CDR3: TGTGCCACCAGCAGAGATCCATCGCGAAACACTGAAGCTTTCTTT. Translated: CATSRDPSRNTEAFF.

This clone was detected only a few times. V and J are TRBV4-2 and TRBJ2-1, with 7 bases lining up with TRBD2. CDR1 is LGHNA and CDR2 is YNFKEQ in the germline V gene. This CDR3 is 17 amino acids long. Losses at the gene ends were 4 bases for V and 3 bases for J; bases not matched to a gene: 12. The chain's CDR3 is CASSPVTAGNGYNEQFF. The DNA for the CDR3 is TGTGCCAGCAGCCCGGTTACAGCGGGAAATGGCTACAATGAGCAGTTCTTC.

The chain recombines TRBV4-1 with TRBJ1-5, with 7 bases identical to TRBD1. The V segment lost 3 bases and the J segment 5 bases; nucleotides outside the gene matches: 7. This CDR3 has 15 residues. Looked up from germline, CDR1 is MGHRA and CDR2 is YSYEKL. The CDR3 sequence: CASSQVQGTDQPQHF. DNA of the CDR3: TGCGCCAGCAGCCAGGTACAGGGGACGGATCAGCCCCAGCATTTT.

The CDR3 DNA sequence: TGTGCCAGCAGTTTTAACCCGGACAGGGGTTATAGCAATCAGCCCCAGCATTTT. This codes for CASSFNPDRGYSNQPQHF. This chain links TRBV5-6 with TRBJ1-5, with TRBD1 identical over 9 bases. Germline V gene sequence: CDR1 SGHDT, CDR2 YYEEEE. CDR3 size: 18 residues. The V gene end was trimmed by 5 bases and the J gene end by 0 bases; junction bases not matched to a gene: 12.

V gene TRBV7-2 combines with J gene TRBJ2-1; 7 nucleotides match TRBD2. The CDR3 spans 17 residues. CDR1 and CDR2 from the germline V gene are SGHTA and FQGNSA. After removal of 5 bases from V and 8 bases from J, the junction contained 18 bases not matched to a gene. The CDR3 bases are TGTGCCAGCAGCCTCCGGATCTGGGGCGGGAGCGCACATGAGCAGTTCTTC. This codes for CASSLRIWGGSAHEQFF.

J is TRBJ2-4 and V is TRBV7-2; a possible D gene is TRBD2 (6 bases). CDR3 size: 15 residues. Germline-derived CDR1 and CDR2 are SGHTA and FQGNSA. The V and J ends lost 1 base and 0 bases respectively, with 7 bases between them. CDR3: CASSLELAAKNIQYF. The CDR3 DNA sequence: TGTGCCAGCAGCTTAGAACTAGCAGCCAAAAACATTCAGTACTTC.

This clone appeared many times. The rearrangement joins TRBV23-1 to TRBJ2-1; 10 nucleotides agree with TRBD2. TRBV23-1 is noted as an ORF with a role that remains uncertain. J was trimmed by 6 bases and V by 5 bases; bases with no gene match: 7. This CDR3 has 15 residues. CDR3 in amino acids: CASSSDIAGGNEQFF. In DNA, the CDR3 is TGCGCCAGCAGTTCCGATATAGCGGGGGGCAATGAGCAGTTCTTC.

This clone has just one count. V and J are TRBV28 and TRBJ2-4; perhaps TRBD2 as D (5 bases). The germline gives CDR1 MDHEN, CDR2 SYDVKM. V was cut by 5 bases and J by 3 bases, with 17 bases left in between. This CDR3 has 16 residues. The CDR3 DNA follows: TGTGCCAGCAGTCCCTGGTTCGGGGAATTCAAAAACATTCAGTACTTC. Protein: CASSPWFGEFKNIQYF.

This chain joins TRBV9 and TRBJ1-6; D uncertain. The CDR3 is made up of 15 amino acids. CDR1 SGDLS and CDR2 YYNGEE come from the germline V gene. The V gene lost 4 bases and the J gene lost 0 bases, with 8 bases spanning the gap. CDR3 DNA sequence: TGTGCCAGCAGCCCTGACTTCTCCTATAATTCACCCCTCCACTTT. Its protein is CASSPDFSYNSPLHF.

The chain joins TRBV21-1 to TRBJ2-7; the table's D call, TRBD1, was not checked against the DNA. TRBV21-1 is a known pseudogene. The CDR3 consists of 15 residues. The CDR3 loop reads CASSAQGRGAYEQYV. In nucleotides, the CDR3 is TGTGCCAGCAGCGCACAGGGTAGAGGGGCCTACGAGCAGTACGTC.

This clone was seen only a few times. The chain carries TRBV19 and TRBJ2-2; 11 bases fit TRBD2. This CDR3 is 15 amino acids long. The germline CDR1 and CDR2 sequences are LNHDA and SQIVND (reference sequence). With 7 bases clipped from V and 5 bases from J, the junction kept 6 bases outside the gene matches. CDR3 nucleotides: TGTGCCAGTAAGGGGACTAGCGGCTTTACCGGGGAGCTGTTTTTT. Translation gives CASKGTSGFTGELFF.